Listed here are 26 T cell receptor beta chains from one sample, sequenced in a study of post-analysis software for immune sequencing data. The study, taken as a whole, reports: Patients had higher frequencies than controls of a handful of TRBV segments, including TRBV5-6, TRBV5-1 and TRBV20-1.

These receptors have no identified antigens. The TCR beta cDNA libraries carried unique molecular identifiers. Each CDR3 protein is one row after TCRdb ran MiXCR on the PCR reads. The profile covers roughly 670,000 distinct CDR3 sequences, with more than 50% appearing a single time and approximately 11% taken by the ten largest. Sequences were obtained from blood. The receptors stem from a girl aged 2-15 years with multiple sclerosis.

The chain combines TRBV4-1 with TRBJ2-7; 7 bases match TRBD1. The CDR3 has 15 amino acids. Germline assignment: CDR1 MGHRA and CDR2 YSYEKL. The V gene end was trimmed by 1 base and the J gene end by 3 bases; junction bases not matched to a gene: 6. Written as DNA, the CDR3 is TGCGCCAGCAGCCAAGGAGGTGCAGGGGGCTACGAGCAGTACTTC. Its translation: CASSQGGAGGYEQYF.

V and J are TRBV6-2 or TRBV6-3 and TRBJ2-5; D call uncertain. Germline lookup yields CDR1 MNHEY and CDR2 SVGEGT. The CDR3 spans 12 residues. V was trimmed by 6 bases and J by 3 bases, leaving 8 bases between them. For the CDR3, the DNA is TGTGCCAGCAGCGTGGTGGAAGAGACCCAGTACTTC. The encoded protein is CASSVVEETQYF.

V gene TRBV27 combines with J gene TRBJ2-5; 9 bases map to TRBD1. This CDR3 is 15 amino acids long. The V gene's germline CDR1 is MNHEY and CDR2 SMNVEV (reference sequence). V was pared by 6 bases and J by 2 bases, with 7 bases of the junction left unmatched. DNA for the CDR3: TGTGCCAGCAGCACCCCCGGGACAGGGCAAGAGACCCAGTACTTC. Its protein product is CASSTPGTGQETQYF.

V is TRBV6-2 or TRBV6-3 and J is TRBJ2-1, with no clear D. The CDR3 is made up of 13 amino acids. The ends were cut back, 3 bases at V and 4 bases at J, with 7 bases in the middle. Germline V gives CDR1 MNHEY, CDR2 SVGEGT. CDR3 protein: CASSYSKYNEQFF. CDR3 nucleotide sequence: TGTGCCAGCAGTTATTCTAAGTACAATGAGCAGTTCTTC.

The J gene is TRBJ2-5, the V gene TRBV2; D may be TRBD1 (6 bases). The CDR3 loop spans 14 amino acids. Per germline, CDR1 SNHLY and CDR2 FYNNEI. Trimming took 7 bases from V and 2 from J, leaving 14 bases between them. The CDR3 protein is CASTWTDLQETQYF. The CDR3 DNA sequence: TGTGCCAGCACTTGGACAGACCTACAAGAGACCCAGTACTTC.

V and J are TRBV2 and TRBJ2-1, with D unclear. This CDR3 spans 12 amino acids. The V gene lost 4 bases and the J gene lost 10 bases, with 11 bases spanning the gap. CDR1 is SNHLY, CDR2 FYNNEI, per germline. The chain's CDR3 is CASSAWPREQFF. In DNA, the CDR3 is TGTGCCAGCAGTGCCTGGCCGAGGGAGCAGTTCTTC.

The genes are TRBV7-9 and TRBJ2-3; D possibly corresponds to TRBD1 (6 bases). With 3 bases removed from V and 6 bases from J, the gap between germline ends came to 13 bases. The CDR3 extends over 14 amino acids. Germline assignment: CDR1 SEHNR and CDR2 FQNEAQ (reference sequence). The CDR3 protein is CASSFVTGLDTQYF. CDR3 sequence (DNA): TGTGCCAGCAGCTTTGTGACAGGACTGGATACGCAGTATTTT.

This clonotype was seen just once. This chain connects TRBV20-1 to TRBJ2-7, with D tentatively TRBD2 (5 bases). Deletions cut 5 bases from V and 0 bases from J, with 17 bases between. The CDR3 contains 15 residues. Per germline, CDR1 DFQATT and CDR2 SNEGSKA (reference sequence). CDR3 loop: CSAPSPTGVSYEQYF. The CDR3 DNA sequence: TGCAGTGCTCCCTCACCAACCGGGGTCTCCTACGAGCAGTACTTC.

The V gene is TRBV7-9, the J gene TRBJ2-7; the match to TRBD2 covers 8 bases. Trimming took 5 bases from V and 6 from J; bases not matched to a gene: 6. The length of the CDR3 is 13 residues. CDR1 and CDR2 from the germline V gene are SEHNR and FQNEAQ (reference sequence). The chain's CDR3 is CASSRDTSGEQYF. CDR3 DNA sequence: TGTGCCAGCAGCCGAGACACTAGCGGCGAGCAGTACTTC.

This clonotype was picked up a small number of times. V gene TRBV2 combines with J gene TRBJ2-1; possible D gene TRBD2, 5 bases. This CDR3 region has 12 residues. Per the germline V gene, CDR1 is SNHLY and CDR2 is FYNNEI. Trimming pared 7 bases from V and 4 bases from J, leaving 8 bases between. Here the CDR3 reads CASTTGYNEQFF. The CDR3 coding sequence is TGTGCCAGCACAACGGGGTACAATGAGCAGTTCTTC.

This rearrangement joins TRBV4-3 to TRBJ1-4; D unclear. Germline V gene lookup returns CDR1 LGHNA and CDR2 YSLEER. CDR3 length: 15 residues. Trimming took off 2 bases at V and 8 bases at J, with 15 bases between the two ends. CDR3 coding DNA: TGCGCCAGCAGCCAATTTGACATGGAGGGCGAAAAACTGTTTTTT. Residues: CASSQFDMEGEKLFF.

This clonotype was seen a few times. The rearrangement joins TRBV29-1 to TRBJ1-1, with 8 nucleotides matching TRBD1. V trimming: 8 bases; J trimming: 2 bases; junction bases outside the gene matches: 10. Germline values: CDR1 SQVTM, CDR2 ANQGSEA. This CDR3 is 14 amino acids long. CDR3 loop: CSSSGQGLNTEAFF. CDR3 DNA: TGCAGCTCCTCCGGACAGGGCTTAAACACTGAAGCTTTCTTT.

The V gene is TRBV5-1, the J gene TRBJ2-6; TRBD1 or TRBD2 may be the D gene (5 bases each). Trimming left V 0 bases short and J 0 bases short, with 10 bases between. Germline V lookup: CDR1 SGHRS, CDR2 YFSETQ. This CDR3 contains 17 residues. The CDR3 reads CASSLAIGTSGANVLTF. CDR3 in DNA: TGCGCCAGCAGCTTGGCCATAGGGACCTCTGGGGCCAACGTCCTGACTTTC. The whole variable domain, remainder taken from reference TRBV5-1 and TRBJ2-6, is KAGVTQTPRYLIKTRGQQVTLSCSPISGHRSVSWYQQTPGQGLQFLFEYFSETQRNKGNFPGRFSGRQFSNSRSEMNVSTLELGDSALYLCASSLAIGTSGANVLTFGAGSRLTVL.

The gene calls are TRBV7-9 and TRBJ1-4; D uncertain. The CDR3 is 13 residues long. Trimming pared 5 bases from V and 7 bases from J, leaving 11 bases between. CDR1 and CDR2 (germline): SEHNR, FQNEAQ (reference sequence). The CDR3 sequence: CASSHEVAEKLFF. CDR3 nucleotide sequence: TGTGCCAGCAGCCACGAGGTCGCTGAAAAACTGTTTTTT. Complete variable domain (other parts from reference TRBV7-9 and TRBJ1-4): DTGVSQNPRHKITKRGQNVTFRCDPISEHNRLYWYRQTLGQGPEFLTYFQNEAQLEKSRLLSDRFSAERPKGSFSTLEIQRTEQGDSAMYLCASSHEVAEKLFFGSGTQLSVL.

The chain links TRBV3-1 to TRBJ2-7; 9 bases agree with TRBD1. V shed 4 bases, J shed 10 bases, and the junction held 5 bases outside the gene matches. The CDR3 is 12 amino acids. Per germline, CDR1 LGHDT and CDR2 YNNKEL (reference sequence). CDR3 residues: CASSLRQGEQYF. For the CDR3, the DNA is TGTGCCAGCAGCCTCCGACAGGGGGAACAGTACTTC.

There are a few counts of this clonotype. The gene calls are TRBV29-1 and TRBJ2-3; TRBD2 agrees at 11 bases. CDR1 is SQVTM, CDR2 ANQGSEA, per germline. Losses at the gene ends were 4 bases for V and 2 bases for J; bases not matched to a gene: 5. The CDR3 is made up of 15 amino acids. The CDR3 spells CSVVTSGTFTDTQYF. As DNA, the CDR3 is TGCAGCGTTGTGACTAGCGGGACGTTCACAGATACGCAGTATTTT.

This chain joins TRBV20-1 and TRBJ2-1; TRBD1 might be the D (5 bases). V lost 0 bases, J lost 5 bases, and 14 bases lay in between. This CDR3 spans 15 amino acids. Germline V gene data show CDR1 as DFQATT and CDR2 as SNEGSKA (reference sequence). In DNA, the CDR3 is TGCAGTGCTAGAGATAAGGGGCGCATCAACAATGAGCAGTTCTTC. Translated: CSARDKGRINNEQFF.

This rearrangement joins TRBV4-1 to TRBJ2-3; 8 nucleotides align to TRBD2. This CDR3 is built from 16 residues. With V trimmed by 0 bases and J by 3 bases, 5 bases remained unmatched. Looked up from germline, CDR1 is MGHRA and CDR2 is YSYEKL. The CDR3 is CASSQDAIAGTDTQYF. The CDR3 DNA reads as TGCGCCAGCAGCCAAGATGCGATAGCGGGAACAGATACGCAGTATTTT.

V and J are TRBV7-2 and TRBJ1-1; D is unclear. CDR3 length: 14 amino acids. The germline V gene has CDR1 SGHTA and CDR2 FQGNSA. V lost 1 base, J lost 1 base, and 7 bases lay in between. The CDR3 spells CASSLDNRNTEAFF. The CDR3 region has the DNA TGTGCCAGCAGCTTAGATAACAGGAACACTGAAGCTTTCTTT.

The chain has TRBV14 and TRBJ2-1; 15 bases line up with TRBD2. Per germline, CDR1 SGHDN and CDR2 FVKESK. V was clipped by 4 bases and J by 0 bases; unmatched bases: 10. This CDR3 is 20 amino acids long. The CDR3 loop is CASSLMGLAGGPFSYNEQFF. Here the CDR3 DNA reads TGTGCCAGCAGCCTTATGGGACTAGCGGGAGGTCCGTTCTCCTACAATGAGCAGTTCTTC.

The V and J genes are TRBV6-2 or TRBV6-3 and TRBJ1-1; D gene uncertain. V shed 5 bases and J shed 0 bases, with 7 bases lying between them. The CDR3 length is 13 residues. Germline V gene sequence: CDR1 MNHEY, CDR2 SVGEGT. CDR3 sequence (DNA): TGTGCCAGCAGTGAACCAGTGAACACTGAAGCTTTCTTT. It yields the protein CASSEPVNTEAFF.

The rearrangement joins TRBV12-3 or TRBV12-4 to TRBJ2-5; TRBD2 is a possible D gene (5 bases). The end of the DNA fits TRBJ2-7 better, so the J call may be wrong. CDR3 length: 12 residues. The CDR3 reads CASRPAGDEQYF. The CDR3 DNA reads as TGTGCCAGCAGACCCGCCGGGGACGAGCAGTACTTC.

V usage is TRBV5-1 and J usage is TRBJ2-1; 10 positions match TRBD1. The CDR3 is made up of 16 amino acids. The V and J ends lost 4 bases and 8 bases, in that order; junction bases with no gene match: 12. Per the germline V gene, CDR1 is SGHRS and CDR2 is YFSETQ. The CDR3 nucleotides are TGCGCCAGCAGCCGACCTCGGGACAGGGGTAAAGATGAGCAGTTCTTC. It translates to CASSRPRDRGKDEQFF. The full variable domain, completed using reference TRBV5-1 and TRBJ2-1, is KAGVTQTPRYLIKTRGQQVTLSCSPISGHRSVSWYQQTPGQGLQFLFEYFSETQRNKGNFPGRFSGRQFSNSRSEMNVSTLELGDSALYLCASSRPRDRGKDEQFFGPGTRLTVL.

V usage is TRBV6-4 and J usage is TRBJ1-2, with 7 bases aligning to TRBD1. Germline CDR1 reads MRHNA; CDR2 reads SNTAGT. The junction had 5 bases not matched to a gene; V was cut back by 3 bases and J by 4 bases. The CDR3 contains 14 residues. For the CDR3, the DNA is TGTGCCAGCAGTGAAGATGGGACAGCCTATGGCTACACCTTC. The encoded protein is CASSEDGTAYGYTF.

This rearrangement joins TRBV6-5 to TRBJ2-7, with 7 bases aligning to TRBD2. The CDR3 has 18 amino acids. Unmatched junction bases numbered 13, after V lost 2 bases and J lost 0 bases. Germline lookup yields CDR1 MNHEY and CDR2 SVGAGI. CDR3 sequence reads: CASSYVGGRGSPSYEQYF. The DNA for the CDR3 is TGTGCCAGCAGTTACGTGGGAGGGCGCGGGAGTCCCTCCTACGAGCAGTACTTC.

This sequence joins TRBV20-1 and TRBJ2-1, with 7 positions matching TRBD2. V lost 5 bases, J lost 0 bases, and 4 bases stayed unmatched. This CDR3 has 14 residues. The germline CDR1 and CDR2 sequences are DFQATT and SNEGSKA (reference sequence). The CDR3 reads CSAPGGSSYNEQFF. In DNA, the CDR3 is TGCAGTGCTCCCGGGGGGAGCTCCTACAATGAGCAGTTCTTC.